This T cell receptor beta chain was sequenced in a study of graft-versus-host responses after intestinal transplantation (dated by TCRdb to the early 2020s). The study in broad terms: Recipients received multivisceral, liver-intestinal, or isolated intestinal transplants. Samples from a few later patients were sequenced in-house on an Illumina MiSeq with MiXCR processing rather than by the commercial service. Alloreactive clones were identified by sequencing pre-transplant mixed lymphocyte reaction products and comparing them with unstimulated pre-transplant donor and recipient T cells. Every recipient was given anti-thymocyte globulin induction, then maintenance tacrolimus and steroids for approximately 3 years. The cohort enrolled around 23 intestinal transplant recipients including one retransplant, and a few patients lacking pretransplant specimens were excluded. Graft-versus-host and host-versus-graft alloreactive T cell clones were tracked in the graft, circulation and bone marrow after intestinal transplantation using bulk TCR-beta CDR3 sequencing. A peak of at least 4% donor T cells among recipient peripheral blood mononuclear cells was the definition used for donor T cell macrochimerism. What the research found in general, with its limitations: In patients with donor T cell macrochimerism, the allografts had high GvH to HvG T cell clonal ratios. Peak levels of circulating GvH clones were associated with declines in HvG clones early after transplant. GvH clones were found in recipient bone marrow, and some of the GvH clones appeared earlier in ileal mucosa or blood, which is consistent with an intestinal mucosal origin. Conclusions were limited by the relatively low number and heterogeneity of intestinal transplant patients.

In the first month after transplant, blood samples were collected up to 4 times, and after that at least monthly when available. In regard to this clone: What this receptor recognizes is not known. The sample holds no much larger clone one base away, and base qualities are not on file.

V loses 5 bases, J loses 0 bases, and the germline ends lie 10 bases apart. CDR1 and CDR2 are drawn from the germline V gene: MNHEY, SVGAGI. From its cysteine to its phenylalanine, the CDR3 spans 14 amino acids. Only CDR3 DNA remains: 42 bases, in frame from the first base. Libraries were built with the immunoSEQ multiplex PCR assay. High-throughput TCR-beta CDR3 sequencing of genomic DNA from most patients was performed by Adaptive Biotechnologies. The study's own analysis went as follows. TCR sequencing data for 15 to 20 patients were retrieved from Adaptive's ImmunoSEQ software; three other patients were processed with MiXCR and VDJtools. CDR3 nucleotide sequences shared between donor and recipient were removed because their origin could not be assigned. To be classed as alloreactive, a clone needed at least 2-fold expansion over unstimulated cells and a minimum CFSE-low frequency of 0.002% (template counts) or 0.001% (read counts). Clones detected in sequenced pre-transplant spleen, lymph node, or MLR CFSE-low populations of the donor or recipient were defined as mappable. Cumulative frequency of alloreactive clones was calculated as a percentage of all sequences weighted by copy number. TCRdb mirrors the immuneACCESS table, restricted to in-frame sequences. Some clones are absent from its copies; in checked studies, under half trace to an unresolved V gene, and the reason for the others is unknown. Clonal size and the V and J genes are those of that table, whereas D and trimming came from the DNA. The sample yields 10,000 or so clones; about 94% were counted once. 2% to 2.5% of the sample lies in the top ten.

The sequence derives from a human patient who received an intestinal transplant, so some T cells may come from the graft donor. The chain joins TRBV6-5 to TRBJ2-5; the D gene is unclear. This specimen consisted of PBMCs, obtained 8 days after intestinal transplant. CDR3 loop: CASSEVYHQETQYF. The DNA is as follows: TGTGCCAGCAGTGAAGTTTACCACCAAGAGACCCAGTACTTC.